This T cell receptor (beta chain) was identified in a study of T cells expressing NK-cell markers. About the study: Seven of the eight sequenced donors were HCMV-seropositive; one was seronegative. Study conclusions and caveats: The leading position in the CD3+CD56-NKG2C+ fraction of several donors also went to these clonotypes.

Remarks on this clonotype: Antigen specificity is unknown.

This CDR3 spans 16 amino acids. Looked up from germline, CDR1 is LGHNT and CDR2 is FRNRAP. UMI-tagged 5'RACE template switching yielded the TCR beta cDNA. TCRdb reprocessed the 5' RACE reads; each CDR3 protein has one entry and no DNA is given. The repertoire table contains 300,000 to 500,000 distinct CDR3 sequences. This receptor was obtained from a woman between 45 and 65 years old in good health. The chain employs TRBV12-5 and TRBJ1-6; there is no DNA to check the TCRdb D call of TRBD1. Sequencing was done on a sample of blood T cells: a sorted CD56 or NKG2C T cell subset, CD4+ or CD8+ T cells, or bulk PBMC T cells (not recorded which). The CDR3: CASGLVSGTGSSPLHF.